This TCR beta chain was sequenced during a study of CD8 T cells in Susac syndrome. Germline values: CDR1 SGHRS, CDR2 YFSETQ. V shed 2 bases and J 2 bases; nucleotides not matched to a gene: 3. There are 15 residues in the CDR3. With random hexamers, 0.5 to 1 ug RNA was reverse transcribed. TCRdb used MiXCR to reprocess the immunoSEQ multiplex PCR reads, holding one entry per CDR3 protein. The top ten hold around 0.072% of the sample, which has about 250,000 distinct CDR3 sequences, 80% to 95% seen once. Sequencing targeted TCR beta in T cells from blood (CD8+ and CD4+). TEMRA cells were FACS-enriched, with CD8+ and CD4+ T cells isolated negatively.

Sequencing was carried out using CD4+ T cells from PBMCs. The TCR originated in a human donor with multiple sclerosis. The chain joins TRBV5-1 to TRBJ2-3; TRBD2 matches at 9 bases. The CDR3 loop is CASSLRLADTDTQYF. The CDR3 nucleotides read TGCGCCAGCAGCTTACGACTAGCGGACACAGATACGCAGTATTTT.